This TCR beta chain was sequenced in a study of T cell responses to AZD1222 COVID-19 vaccine. Germline V gene data show CDR1 as MDHEN and CDR2 as SYDVKM. The CDR3 sequence is 15 residues long. With V trimmed by 4 bases and J by 7 bases, 7 bases remained unmatched. Assay used: immunoSEQ multiplex PCR; TCRdb lists only in-frame clones, some missing. The sample includes 150,000 to 250,000 clones, 90% to 95% of them seen just once. Study-wide results and caveats: Variant regions that are unmutated are reportedly the target of nearly half of spike-specific TCRs. Spike was spanned by vaccine-associated CD4 TCRs, which were dominant at 160-218 and 743-854.

A single count supports this clone. Antigen: not known. This chain links TRBV28 with TRBJ1-4; TRBD1 agrees at 9 bases. Sequencing was performed on peripheral blood, taken 28 days after the second AZD1222 dose. The TCR was taken from an adult who received the AZD1222 COVID-19 vaccine. The CDR3 protein is CASSSPGTGLEKLFF. CDR3 bases: TGTGCCAGCAGTTCCCCAGGGACAGGGCTTGAAAAACTGTTTTTT.